This T cell receptor beta chain was documented in a study of blood T cells in healthy people across ages (dated by TCRdb to the mid-2010s). About the study as a whole: In model experiments, roughly one uniquely barcoded TCR beta cDNA molecule per two T cells was captured by template switching. To track age-related changes in TCR beta repertoire diversity, the study relied on deep sequencing normalized with unique cDNA molecular identifiers. To avoid experimental bias, donors of different ages were randomly spread across the sequencing lanes. The study analyzed two additional independent replicas of 1 million unique cDNA reads from the same blood draw for two donors, one aged 18 to 29 and one aged 80 or older. The donors were split into four age groups: young (average around 15 years), middle-aged (roughly 39), aged (around 67) and long-lived (approximately 80).

General conclusions and limits of the study: Observed TCR beta diversity correlated strongly with the percentage of naive T cells measured by flow cytometry. As age increased, observed TCR beta diversity per million T cells dropped in a roughly linear way, and a significant reduction was already evident by age about 36. Since profiling was done on bulk unsorted PBMCs, naive and antigen-experienced compartments could not be conclusively compared. Estimates of total diversity from one million sequenced T cells were regarded as lower bounds and underestimates. Compared with the aged group, more naive CD4+ T cells, fewer expanded clones and increased TCR diversity were shown by the long-lived group, suggesting age selection. The CMV infection status of donors was not known, potentially confounding age-related changes in expanded clonotypes.

The germline V gene encodes CDR1 SGHAT and CDR2 FQNNGV. V is cut back by 7 bases and J by 6 bases, with 6 bases in the junction unmatched. The CDR3 measures 14 amino acids from cysteine to phenylalanine. Of the read, only the CDR3 DNA is kept; its 42 bases are in frame from base 1. Donors were approximately 42 systemically healthy Caucasian individuals from Russia aged roughly 6 to 100 years. Approximately 9.3 milliliters of peripheral blood were drawn from each donor into EDTA-treated Vacutainer tubes. PBMCs were isolated by Ficoll-Paque density-gradient centrifugation, with at least 6 million obtained per sample. Total RNA was extracted from PBMCs with Trizol reagent, with at least 5 micrograms obtained per sample. Naive CD45RAhigh/CD27high T cell percentages were measured by flow cytometry on a PBMC aliquot from every donor. This clonotype was found once. This clone's antigen is unknown. No clone much larger than this one lies a single base away; base qualities are absent. One read represents weak support.

The method was 5' RACE. TCRdb shows the sequencer as Illumina HiSeq 2500. A second roughly 6 to 12 cycle PCR used a sample-barcoded 5' primer and a J-beta primer mix. A template-switch 5' adaptor carrying 12 random nucleotides introduced a unique molecular identifier onto each TCR beta cDNA molecule. Each sample yielded at least 2.5 million CDR3-containing paired-end reads. First-strand cDNA synthesis was performed from all RNA using the Mint cDNA synthesis kit, with priming by a TRBC-specific oligonucleotide. All cDNA was treated with uracil-DNA glycosylase and then went through a first 18-cycle PCR with the universal primers M1SS and BC2_uni_R. The study's own analysis went as follows. For normalization, 1 million high-quality reads, each with a distinct molecular identifier, were randomly selected from each sample. Reads sharing molecular identifiers were discarded rather than binned into consensus sequences. CDR3 identification, clonotype clustering and error correction used MiTCR with a Q25 quality threshold and the strictest error-elimination algorithm. A nonparametric unseen species model using Euler transformation provided a lower-bound estimate of total TCR beta diversity. Through fastp at Q25 and MiXCR, TCRdb rebuilt clones from the public reads, retaining in-frame beta chains. Rows with a matching CDR3 protein are joined into one entry that keeps the most common DNA and genes. The V and J calls follow TCRdb's processing rather than the paper's. Counted in this sample were under 750,000 distinct CDR3 sequences; less than 60% of them appeared once. The ten largest clones capture 20% to 25% of the sample.

The rearranged chain carries TRBV11-2 and TRBJ2-1, and 10 junctional nucleotides match TRBD2. This sequence was found in a man of 80 years or more in good health. Input material: blood. The DNA sequence follows: TGTGCCAGCACTGTAGCGGGGGGCTTCAATGAGCAGTTCTTC. It translates as CASTVAGGFNEQFF. With the portions outside the CDR3 filled from the reference TRBV11-2 and TRBJ2-1 genes, the complete variable region becomes EAGVAQSPRYKIIEKRQSVAFWCNPISGHATLYWYQQILGQGPKLLIQFQNNGVVDDSQLPKDRFSAERLKGVDSTLKIQPAKLEDSAVYLCASTVAGGFNEQFFGPGTRLTVL.